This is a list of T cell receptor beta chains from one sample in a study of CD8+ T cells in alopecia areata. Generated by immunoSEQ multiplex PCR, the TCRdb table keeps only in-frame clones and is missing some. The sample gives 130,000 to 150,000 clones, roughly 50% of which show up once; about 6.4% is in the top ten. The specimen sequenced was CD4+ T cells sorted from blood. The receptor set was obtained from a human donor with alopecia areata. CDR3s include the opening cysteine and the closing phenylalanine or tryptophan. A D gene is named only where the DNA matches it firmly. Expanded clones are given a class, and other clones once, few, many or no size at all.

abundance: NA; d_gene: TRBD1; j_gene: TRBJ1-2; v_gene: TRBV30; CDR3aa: CAWSPMDRVWGYTF; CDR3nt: TGTGCCTGGAGTCCTATGGACAGGGTGTGGGGCTACACCTTC
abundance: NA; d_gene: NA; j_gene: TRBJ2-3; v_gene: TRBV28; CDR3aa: CASIGQRTDTQYF; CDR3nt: TGTGCCAGCATAGGACAGCGCACAGATACGCAGTATTTT
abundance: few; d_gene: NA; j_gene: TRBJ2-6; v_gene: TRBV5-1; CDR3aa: CASSLDISGANVLTF; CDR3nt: TGCGCCAGCAGTCTCGACATCTCTGGGGCCAACGTCCTGACTTTC
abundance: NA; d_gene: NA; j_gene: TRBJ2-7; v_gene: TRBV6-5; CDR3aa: CASSYFGTHTYEQYF; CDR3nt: TGTGCCAGCAGTTACTTCGGGACGCATACCTACGAGCAGTACTTC
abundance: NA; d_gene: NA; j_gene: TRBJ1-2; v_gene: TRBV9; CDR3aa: CASSVDPLYYGYTF; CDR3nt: TGTGCCAGCAGCGTAGACCCCCTCTACTATGGCTACACCTTC
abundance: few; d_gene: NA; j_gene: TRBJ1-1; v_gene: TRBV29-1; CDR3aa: CSVEDRAGTEAFF; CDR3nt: TGCAGCGTTGAAGACAGGGCAGGAACTGAAGCTTTCTTT
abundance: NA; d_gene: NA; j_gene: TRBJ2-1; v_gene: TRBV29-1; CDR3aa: CSVEDRSARYNEQFF; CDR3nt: TGCAGCGTTGAAGATCGTAGCGCCAGGTACAATGAGCAGTTCTTC
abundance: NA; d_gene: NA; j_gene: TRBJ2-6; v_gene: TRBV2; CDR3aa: CASTVMSGANVLTF; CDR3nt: TGTGCCAGCACCGTGATGTCTGGGGCCAACGTCCTGACTTTC
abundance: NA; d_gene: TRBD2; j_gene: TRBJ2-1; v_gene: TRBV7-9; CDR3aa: CASSRSSGTANEQFF; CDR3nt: TGTGCCAGCAGCCGATCTAGCGGGACCGCCAATGAGCAGTTCTTC
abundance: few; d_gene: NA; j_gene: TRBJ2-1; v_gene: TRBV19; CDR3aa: CASSIAGTGNNEQFF; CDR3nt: TGTGCCAGTAGTATAGCGGGGACCGGCAACAATGAGCAGTTCTTC
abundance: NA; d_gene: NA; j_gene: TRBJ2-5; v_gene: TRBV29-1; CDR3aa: CSVGGTPNQETQYF; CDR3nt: TGCAGCGTTGGAGGGACACCTAACCAAGAGACCCAGTACTTC
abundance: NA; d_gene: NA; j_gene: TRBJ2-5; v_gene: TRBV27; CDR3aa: CASSFSQGLGETQYF; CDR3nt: TGTGCCAGCAGTTTTTCTCAGGGCTTAGGTGAGACCCAGTACTTC
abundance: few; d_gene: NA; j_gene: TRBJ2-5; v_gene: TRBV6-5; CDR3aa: CASSPGFQETQYF; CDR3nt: TGTGCCAGCAGTCCAGGGTTCCAAGAGACCCAGTACTTC
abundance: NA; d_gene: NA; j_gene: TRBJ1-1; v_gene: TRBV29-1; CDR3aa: CSGRRGMNTEAFF; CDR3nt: TGCAGCGGCCGGCGGGGGATGAACACTGAAGCTTTCTTT
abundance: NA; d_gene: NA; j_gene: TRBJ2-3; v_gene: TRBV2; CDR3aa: CASSEQGTDTQYF; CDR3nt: TGTGCCAGCAGTGAGCAAGGCACAGATACGCAGTATTTT
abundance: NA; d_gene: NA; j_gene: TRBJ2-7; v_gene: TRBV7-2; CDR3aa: CASSTVYEQYF; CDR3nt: TGTGCCAGCAGCACCGTTTACGAGCAGTACTTC
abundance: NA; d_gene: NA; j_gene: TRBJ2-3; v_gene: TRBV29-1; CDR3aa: CSVDDPWGRDTQYF; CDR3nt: TGCAGCGTTGACGATCCATGGGGGCGAGATACGCAGTATTTT
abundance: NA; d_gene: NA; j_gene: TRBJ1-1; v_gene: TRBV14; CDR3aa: CASSQGGPGSGAFF; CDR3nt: TGTGCCAGCAGCCAGGGTGGTCCCGGGAGTGGAGCTTTCTTT
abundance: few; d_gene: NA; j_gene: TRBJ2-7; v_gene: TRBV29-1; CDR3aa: CSIDLGSEQYF; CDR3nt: TGCAGCATCGACCTGGGCAGCGAGCAGTACTTC
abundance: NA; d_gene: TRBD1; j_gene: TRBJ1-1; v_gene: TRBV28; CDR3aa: CASIGGGHTEAFF; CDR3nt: TGTGCCAGCATTGGAGGGGGCCACACTGAAGCTTTCTTT
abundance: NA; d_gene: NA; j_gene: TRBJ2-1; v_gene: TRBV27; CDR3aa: CASSRGISEQFF; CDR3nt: TGTGCCAGCAGTAGGGGGATCTCTGAGCAGTTCTTC
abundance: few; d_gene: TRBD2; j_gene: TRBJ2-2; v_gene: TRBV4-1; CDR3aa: CASSQRAGVAGELFF; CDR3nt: TGCGCCAGCAGCCAAAGGGCGGGAGTGGCCGGGGAGCTGTTTTTT
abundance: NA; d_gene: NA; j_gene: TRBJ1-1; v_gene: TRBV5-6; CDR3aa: CASSGGTGLLIAFF; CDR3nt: TGTGCCAGCAGCGGCGGGACCGGACTCCTGATCGCTTTCTTT
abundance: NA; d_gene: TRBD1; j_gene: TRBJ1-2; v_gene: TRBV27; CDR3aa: CASSSGQGYGYTF; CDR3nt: TGTGCCAGCAGCTCGGGACAGGGCTATGGCTACACCTTC
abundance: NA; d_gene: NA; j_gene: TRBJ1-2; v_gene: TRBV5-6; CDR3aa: CASSWRAAGYTF; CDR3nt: TGTGCCAGCAGCTGGAGGGCGGCGGGCTACACCTTC
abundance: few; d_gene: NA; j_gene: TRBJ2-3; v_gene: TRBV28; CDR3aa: CASSSDRLGGTDTQYF; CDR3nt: TGTGCCAGCAGTTCCGATCGACTGGGGGGAACAGATACGCAGTATTTT
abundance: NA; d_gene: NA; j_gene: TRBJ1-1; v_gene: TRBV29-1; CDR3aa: CSVTMVSEAFF; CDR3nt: TGCAGCGTCACTATGGTCTCTGAAGCTTTCTTT
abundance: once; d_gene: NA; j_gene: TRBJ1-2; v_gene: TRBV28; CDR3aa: CASSLGTGDYYGYTF; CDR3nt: TGTGCCAGCAGTTTAGGTACCGGGGACTACTATGGCTACACCTTC
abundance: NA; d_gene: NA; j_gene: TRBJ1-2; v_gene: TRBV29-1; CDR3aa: CSAQGRGYGYTF; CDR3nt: TGCAGCGCGCAGGGTCGGGGCTATGGCTACACCTTC
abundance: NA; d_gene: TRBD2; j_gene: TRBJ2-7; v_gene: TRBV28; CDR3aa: CASSTSGYEQYF; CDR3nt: TGTGCCAGCAGTACTAGCGGCTACGAGCAGTACTTC
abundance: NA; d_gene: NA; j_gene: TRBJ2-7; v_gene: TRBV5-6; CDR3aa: CASSRVGGQYF; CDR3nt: TGTGCCAGCAGTCGTGTCGGGGGGCAGTACTTC
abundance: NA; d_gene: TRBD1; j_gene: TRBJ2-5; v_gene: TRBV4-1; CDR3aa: CASSLWTGGLEETQYF; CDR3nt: TGCGCCAGCAGCCTGTGGACAGGGGGCTTGGAAGAGACCCAGTACTTC
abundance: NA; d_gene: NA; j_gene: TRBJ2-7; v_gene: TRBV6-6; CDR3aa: CASSPRGQRRAEQYF; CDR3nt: TGTGCCAGCAGTCCTCGTGGACAGAGACGGGCTGAGCAGTACTTC
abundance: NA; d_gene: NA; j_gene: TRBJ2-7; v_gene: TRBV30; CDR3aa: CAWSKGGNTYEQYF; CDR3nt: TGTGCCTGGAGTAAGGGCGGGAACACCTACGAGCAGTACTTC
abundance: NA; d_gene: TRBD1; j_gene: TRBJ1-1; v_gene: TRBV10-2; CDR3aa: CASIDRVHTEAFF; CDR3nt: TGCGCCAGCATCGACAGGGTGCACACTGAAGCTTTCTTT
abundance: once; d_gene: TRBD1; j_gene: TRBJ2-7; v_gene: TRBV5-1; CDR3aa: CASSPSGQDRYEQYF; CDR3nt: TGCGCCAGCAGCCCGTCGGGACAGGACAGATACGAGCAGTACTTC
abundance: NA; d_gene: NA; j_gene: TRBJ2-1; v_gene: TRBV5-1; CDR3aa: CASSLGVSGADEQFF; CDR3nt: TGCGCCAGCAGCTTGGGAGTAAGTGGGGCGGATGAGCAGTTCTTC
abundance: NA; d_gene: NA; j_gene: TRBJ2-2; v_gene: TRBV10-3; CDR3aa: CAISDGTVTGELFF; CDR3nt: TGTGCCATCAGTGATGGAACAGTCACCGGGGAGCTGTTTTTT
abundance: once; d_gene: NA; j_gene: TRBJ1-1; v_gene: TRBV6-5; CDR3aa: CASSYSIRFGTEAFF; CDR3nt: TGTGCCAGCAGTTACTCGATTCGTTTCGGGACTGAAGCTTTCTTT
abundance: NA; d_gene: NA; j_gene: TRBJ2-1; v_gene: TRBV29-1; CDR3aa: CSVEIDGVLRIGEQFF; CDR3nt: TGCAGCGTTGAAATCGACGGGGTCCTACGTATCGGTGAGCAGTTCTTC
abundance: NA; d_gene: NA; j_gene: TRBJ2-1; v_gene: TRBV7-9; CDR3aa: CASSLAGGRIYNEQFF; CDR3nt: TGTGCCAGCAGCTTAGCCGGGGGGCGAATCTACAATGAGCAGTTCTTC
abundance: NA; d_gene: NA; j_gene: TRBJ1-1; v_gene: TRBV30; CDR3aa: CAWSPRMGMNTEAFF; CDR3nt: TGTGCCTGGAGTCCTCGGATGGGAATGAACACTGAAGCTTTCTTT
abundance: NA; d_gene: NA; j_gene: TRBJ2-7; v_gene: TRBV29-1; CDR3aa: CSVVTGIHEQYF; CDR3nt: TGCAGCGTTGTAACAGGGATTCACGAGCAGTACTTC
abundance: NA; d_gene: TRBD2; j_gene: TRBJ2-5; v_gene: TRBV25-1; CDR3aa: CASSAGRLAGGETQYF; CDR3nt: TGTGCCAGCAGTGCCGGGCGGCTAGCGGGAGGTGAGACCCAGTACTTC
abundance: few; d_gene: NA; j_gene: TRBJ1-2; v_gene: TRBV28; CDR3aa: CASSLVNTNYGYTF; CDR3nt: TGTGCCAGCAGTTTGGTGAATACTAACTATGGCTACACCTTC
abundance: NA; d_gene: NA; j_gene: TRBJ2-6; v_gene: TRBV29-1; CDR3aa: CSVAAGQGANVLTF; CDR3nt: TGCAGCGTTGCTGCGGGACAAGGGGCCAACGTCCTGACTTTC
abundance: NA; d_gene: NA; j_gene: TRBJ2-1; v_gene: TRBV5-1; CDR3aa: CASSAPGHGSYNEQFF; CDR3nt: TGCGCCAGCAGCGCCCCGGGACACGGCTCCTACAATGAGCAGTTCTTC
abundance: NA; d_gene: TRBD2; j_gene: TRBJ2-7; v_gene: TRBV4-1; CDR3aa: CASSQREGSDEQYF; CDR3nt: TGCGCCAGCAGCCAGCGGGAGGGCTCCGACGAGCAGTACTTC
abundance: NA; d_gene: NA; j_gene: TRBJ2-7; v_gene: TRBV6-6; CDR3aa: CASSWSQEQYF; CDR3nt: TGTGCCAGCAGTTGGTCGCAGGAGCAGTACTTC
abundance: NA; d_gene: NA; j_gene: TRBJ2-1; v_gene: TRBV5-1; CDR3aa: CASSHTNLAIRGGNEQFF; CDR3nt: TGCGCCAGCAGCCACACCAATCTAGCTATACGGGGCGGCAATGAGCAGTTCTTC
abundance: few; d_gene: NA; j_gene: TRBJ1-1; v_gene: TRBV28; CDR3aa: CASNLRHSPGAFF; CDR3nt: TGTGCCAGCAACCTGAGACATTCCCCCGGGGCTTTCTTT
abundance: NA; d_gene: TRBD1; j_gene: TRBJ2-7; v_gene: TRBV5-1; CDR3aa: CASTGEQGNLRKQYF; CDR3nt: TGCGCCAGCACCGGAGAACAGGGGAACTTGAGGAAACAGTACTTC
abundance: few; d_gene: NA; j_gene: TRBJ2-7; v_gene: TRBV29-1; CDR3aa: CSVEDSGDGSYEQYF; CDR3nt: TGCAGCGTTGAAGATTCCGGGGACGGCTCCTACGAGCAGTACTTC
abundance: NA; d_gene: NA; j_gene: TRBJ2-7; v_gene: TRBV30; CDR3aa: CAWKSGVSSYEQYF; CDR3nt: TGTGCCTGGAAATCAGGGGTGAGCTCCTACGAGCAGTACTTC
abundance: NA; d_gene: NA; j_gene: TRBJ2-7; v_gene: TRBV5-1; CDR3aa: CASSLPPYEQYF; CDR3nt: TGCGCCAGCAGCCTCCCACCCTACGAGCAGTACTTC
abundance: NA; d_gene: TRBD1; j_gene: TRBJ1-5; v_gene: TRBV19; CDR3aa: CASSQGNRGQPQHF; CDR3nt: TGTGCCAGTTCACAGGGGAATCGTGGTCAGCCCCAGCATTTT
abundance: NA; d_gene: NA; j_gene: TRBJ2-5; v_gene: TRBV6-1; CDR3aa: CASRGFYTQETQYF; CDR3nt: TGTGCCAGCAGGGGATTCTATACTCAAGAGACCCAGTACTTC
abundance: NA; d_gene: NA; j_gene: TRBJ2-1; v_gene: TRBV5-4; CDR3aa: CASSSLVDNEQFF; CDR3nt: TGTGCCAGCAGCTCCCTGGTGGACAATGAGCAGTTCTTC
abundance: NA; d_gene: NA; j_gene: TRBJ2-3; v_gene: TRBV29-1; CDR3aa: CSVTRGTDTQYF; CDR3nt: TGCAGCGTAACTCGAGGCACAGATACGCAGTATTTT
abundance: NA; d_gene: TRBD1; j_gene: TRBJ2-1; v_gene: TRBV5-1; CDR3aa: CASSYSGGSSYNEQFF; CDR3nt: TGCGCCAGCAGTTACTCAGGGGGCTCTTCCTACAATGAGCAGTTCTTC